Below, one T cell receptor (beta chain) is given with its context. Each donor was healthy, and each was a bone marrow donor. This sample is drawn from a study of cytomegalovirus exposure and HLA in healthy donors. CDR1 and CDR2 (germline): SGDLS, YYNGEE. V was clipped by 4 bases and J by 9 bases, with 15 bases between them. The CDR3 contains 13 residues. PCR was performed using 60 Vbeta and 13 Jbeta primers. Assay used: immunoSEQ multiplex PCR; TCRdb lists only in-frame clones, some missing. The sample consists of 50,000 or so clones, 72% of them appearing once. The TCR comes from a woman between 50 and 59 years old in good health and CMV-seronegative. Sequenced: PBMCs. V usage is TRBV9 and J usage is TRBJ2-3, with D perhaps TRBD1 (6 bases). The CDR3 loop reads CASSRRGLETQYF. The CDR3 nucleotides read TGTGCCAGCAGCCGCAGGGGCCTGGAGACGCAGTATTTT.